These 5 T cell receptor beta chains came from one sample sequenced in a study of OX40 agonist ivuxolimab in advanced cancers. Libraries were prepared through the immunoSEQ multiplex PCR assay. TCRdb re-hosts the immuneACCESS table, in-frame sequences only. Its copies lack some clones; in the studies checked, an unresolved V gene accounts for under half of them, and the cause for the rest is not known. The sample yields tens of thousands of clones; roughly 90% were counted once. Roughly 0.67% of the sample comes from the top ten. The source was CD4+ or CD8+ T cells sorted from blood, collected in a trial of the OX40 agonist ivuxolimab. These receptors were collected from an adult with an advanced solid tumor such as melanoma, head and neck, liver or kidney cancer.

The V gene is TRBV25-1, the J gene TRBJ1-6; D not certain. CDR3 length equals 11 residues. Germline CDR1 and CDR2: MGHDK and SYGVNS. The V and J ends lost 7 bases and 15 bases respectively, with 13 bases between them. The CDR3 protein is CASKEGGLLHF. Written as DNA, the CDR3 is TGTGCCAGCAAGGAGGGAGGGCTCCTCCACTTT.

In DNA form, the CDR3 reads TGTGCCAGTAGTATAGGAGAGAGCAGATACAATGAGCAGTTCTTC. Translation: CASSIGESRYNEQFF. The genes are TRBV19 and TRBJ2-1; D is uncertain. Germline CDR1 is LNHDA and CDR2 is SQIVND (reference sequence). The CDR3 is made up of 15 amino acids. The V gene lost 1 base and the J gene lost 4 bases, with 11 bases spanning the gap.

This CDR3 is CATSREDSGGHEKLFF. CDR3 bases: TGTGCCACCAGCAGAGAGGACAGCGGAGGTCATGAAAAACTGTTTTTT. The gene calls are TRBV15 and TRBJ1-4; possibly TRBD1 for D (6 bases). This CDR3 spans 16 amino acids. The V gene's germline CDR1 is LNHNV and CDR2 YYDKDF (reference sequence). The V end was cut by 0 bases, the J end by 6 bases, with 14 bases between.

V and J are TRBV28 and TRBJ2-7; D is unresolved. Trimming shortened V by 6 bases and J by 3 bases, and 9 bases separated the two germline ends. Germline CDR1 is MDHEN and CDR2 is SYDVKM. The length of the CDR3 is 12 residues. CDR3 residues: CASRPPNYEQYF. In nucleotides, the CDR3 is TGTGCCAGCAGACCCCCGAACTACGAGCAGTACTTC.

In DNA form, the CDR3 reads TGTGCCAGCAGTTCTGGGGTGTCTGGGGCCAACGTCCTGACTTTC. This translates into CASSSGVSGANVLTF. V gene TRBV6-6 combines with J gene TRBJ2-6; D ambiguous. Per the germline V gene, CDR1 is MNHNY and CDR2 is SVGAGI (reference sequence). Trimming pared 4 bases from V and 1 base from J, leaving 8 bases between. The CDR3 has 15 amino acids.